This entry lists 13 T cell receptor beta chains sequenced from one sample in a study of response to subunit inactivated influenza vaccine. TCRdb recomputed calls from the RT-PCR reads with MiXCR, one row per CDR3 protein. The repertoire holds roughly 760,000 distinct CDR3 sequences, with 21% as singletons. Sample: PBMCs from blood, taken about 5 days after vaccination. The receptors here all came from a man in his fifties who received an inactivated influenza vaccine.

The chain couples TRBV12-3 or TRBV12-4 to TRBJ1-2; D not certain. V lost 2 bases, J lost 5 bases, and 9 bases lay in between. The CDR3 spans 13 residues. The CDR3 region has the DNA TGTGCCAGCAGTTTAAGGGTGGAGTATGGCTACACCTTC. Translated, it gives CASSLRVEYGYTF.

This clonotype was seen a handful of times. This CDR3 reads CSVETARAKYNEQFF. The CDR3 DNA sequence: TGCAGCGTTGAAACGGCCAGGGCGAAGTACAATGAGCAGTTCTTC. The chain uses TRBV29-1 and TRBJ2-1; the D gene is possibly TRBD1 (5 bases). Trimming removed 2 bases at V and 4 bases at J, with 15 bases between. Germline CDR1 and CDR2: SQVTM and ANQGSEA. There are 15 residues in the CDR3.

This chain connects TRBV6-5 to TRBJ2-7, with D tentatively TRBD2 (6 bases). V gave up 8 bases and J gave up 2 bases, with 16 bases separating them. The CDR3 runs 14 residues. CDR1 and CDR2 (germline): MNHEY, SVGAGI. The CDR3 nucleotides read TGTGCCAGCCTAAGAGGGACTCACGCCTACGAGCAGTACTTC. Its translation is CASLRGTHAYEQYF.

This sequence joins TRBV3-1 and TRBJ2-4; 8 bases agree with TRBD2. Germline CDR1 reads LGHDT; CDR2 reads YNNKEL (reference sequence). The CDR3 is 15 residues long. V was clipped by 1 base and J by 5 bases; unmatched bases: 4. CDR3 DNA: TGTGCCAGCAGCCAAGCGGGGGGGCCGGAAAACATTCAGTACTTC. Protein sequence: CASSQAGGPENIQYF.

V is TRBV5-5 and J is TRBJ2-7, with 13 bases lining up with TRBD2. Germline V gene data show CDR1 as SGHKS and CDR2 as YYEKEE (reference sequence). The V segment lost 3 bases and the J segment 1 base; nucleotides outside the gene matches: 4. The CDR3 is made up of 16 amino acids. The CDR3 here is CASSWGTSGVSYEQYF. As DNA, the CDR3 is TGTGCCAGCAGCTGGGGGACTAGCGGGGTTTCCTACGAGCAGTACTTC.

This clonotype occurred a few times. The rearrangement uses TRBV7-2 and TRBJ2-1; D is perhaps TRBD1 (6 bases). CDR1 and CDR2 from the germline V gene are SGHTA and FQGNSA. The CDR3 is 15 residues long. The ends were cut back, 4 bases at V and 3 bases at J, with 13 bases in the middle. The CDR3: CASSSRGLSYNEQFF. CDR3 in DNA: TGTGCCAGCAGCTCCAGGGGCCTTAGCTACAATGAGCAGTTCTTC.

In DNA form, the CDR3 reads TGTGCCAGCAGCATGAAGGGGGGGCTGGGTTACAATGAGCAGTTCTTC. Its protein is CASSMKGGLGYNEQFF. This chain uses TRBV21-1 with TRBJ2-1; TRBD1, the table's D call, was not compared with the DNA. TRBV21-1 is a pseudogene locus. The CDR3 runs 16 residues.

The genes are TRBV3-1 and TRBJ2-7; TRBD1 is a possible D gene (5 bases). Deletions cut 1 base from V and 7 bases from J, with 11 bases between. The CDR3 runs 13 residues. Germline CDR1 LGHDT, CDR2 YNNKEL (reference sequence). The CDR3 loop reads CASSQGDSREQYF. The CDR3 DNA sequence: TGTGCCAGCAGCCAAGGCGACAGTAGAGAGCAGTACTTC.

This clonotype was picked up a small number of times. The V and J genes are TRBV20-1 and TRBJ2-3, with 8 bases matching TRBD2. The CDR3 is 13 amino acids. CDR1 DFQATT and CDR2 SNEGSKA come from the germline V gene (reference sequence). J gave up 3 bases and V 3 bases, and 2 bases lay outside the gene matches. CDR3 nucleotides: TGCAGTGCTAGCGGGAGGGGGACAGATACGCAGTATTTT. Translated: CSASGRGTDTQYF.

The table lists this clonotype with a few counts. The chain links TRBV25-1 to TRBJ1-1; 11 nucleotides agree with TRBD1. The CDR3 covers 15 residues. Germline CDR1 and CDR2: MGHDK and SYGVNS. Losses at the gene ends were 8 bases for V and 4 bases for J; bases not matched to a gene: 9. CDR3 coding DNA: TGTGCCAGCTCCAAGGCCGGGACAGGGGGCACTGAAGCTTTCTTT. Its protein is CASSKAGTGGTEAFF.

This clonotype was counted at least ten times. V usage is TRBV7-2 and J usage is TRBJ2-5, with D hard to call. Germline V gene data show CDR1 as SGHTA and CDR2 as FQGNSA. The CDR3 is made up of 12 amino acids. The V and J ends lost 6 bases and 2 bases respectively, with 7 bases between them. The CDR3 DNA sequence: TGTGCCAGCAGTCATGGGCAAGAGACCCAGTACTTC. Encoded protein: CASSHGQETQYF.

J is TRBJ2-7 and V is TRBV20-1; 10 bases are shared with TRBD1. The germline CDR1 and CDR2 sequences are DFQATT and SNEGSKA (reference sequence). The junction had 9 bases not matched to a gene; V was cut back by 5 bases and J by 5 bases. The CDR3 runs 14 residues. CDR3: CSAFKTGGHNEQYF. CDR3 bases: TGCAGTGCTTTCAAGACAGGGGGCCATAACGAGCAGTACTTC.

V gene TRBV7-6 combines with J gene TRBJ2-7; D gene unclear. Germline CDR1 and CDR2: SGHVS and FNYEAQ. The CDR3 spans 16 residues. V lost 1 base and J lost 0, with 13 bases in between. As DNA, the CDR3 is TGTGCCAGCAGCTTAGGCTCCGGGCTGAGCTCCTACGAGCAGTACTTC. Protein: CASSLGSGLSSYEQYF.